This T cell receptor beta chain was documented in a study of T cell responses to AZD1222 COVID-19 vaccine (dated by TCRdb to the early 2020s). With regard to the full study: A total of 233 trial participants underwent TCR sequencing, of whom 207 received two doses of AZD1222 and about 25 received two doses of the MenACWY control vaccine. Trial participants were enrolled by age into 18-55, 56-69 and 70-plus year subgroups, with around 140, 26 and 57 TCR-sequenced participants respectively.

The time point label, as the study defines it: about 28 days (+/-7) after the second vaccine dose. Because spike-specific TCR depth and breadth did not differ between the two schedules, AZD1222 recipients who got a second dose at roughly 4 weeks were pooled with those who got a second dose at roughly 12 weeks. Vaccinee samples were obtained from the UK trials COV001 and COV002, which included a single-blind randomized controlled phase 2/3 trial of AZD1222 (ChAdOx1 nCoV-19) in healthy adults. For TCRbeta chain sequencing, PBMC samples were collected from trial participants at day 0 and at day 28 after the second dose. General findings and caveats noted by the study authors: Because no day 14 peak-response samples were available, the repertoires could be characterized only after the peak T cell response. Participants were mostly white British, with more females than males. The authors suggested clonal diversity may have been underestimated. The whole spike protein was spanned by vaccine-associated CD4 TCRs, and dominant responses were seen in regions 160-218 and 743-854. Conclusions about previously exposed vaccinees are limited because only five to seven AZD1222 recipients were SARS-CoV-2 seropositive at baseline. After two AZD1222 doses, both the breadth and the depth of spike-specific TCRs were significantly higher than at day 0 and than in MenACWY recipients. The 56-69-year group was small, and its depth increase did not reach significance, likely because of low power. Nearly half of unique spike-specific TCRs reportedly recognized epitopes outside regions mutated in the B.1.351 and B.1.1.7 variants.

The CDR3 regions of human TCRbeta chains were analyzed by immunosequencing. On the authors' methods: Repertoire TCRs were matched against a reference library of SARS-CoV-2-specific TCRs generated with the MIRA antigen-specificity platform. Breadth was defined as the fraction of unique TCRs that were SARS-CoV-2-associated, and depth was defined as the fraction of total T cells that were SARS-CoV-2-associated. Using the MIRA data, each spike-specific TCR was mapped to the spike region that the TCR reacts to and placed in a CD4 or CD8 class. Log10-transformed breadth and depth values were compared by one-way ANOVA with Sidak's multiple comparisons tests. Here the immuneACCESS table is served through TCRdb, limited to in-frame sequences with V and J called. Missing clones are a known gap in these copies; in checked studies unresolved V genes cover under half, and the rest lacks a known reason. The V and J calls and clone size are taken from that table; D and trimming were inferred from the DNA. The sample records about 80,000 clones, approximately 83% of which are singletons. Over 9.5% of the sample is held by the ten biggest clonotypes.

Remarks on this clone: Its recognized antigen is unknown. Base quality data are lacking; no much larger clone is found one base away.

Based on the germline V gene (reference sequence), the CDR1 and CDR2 sequences are LGHDT and YNNKEL. The CDR3 covers 17 residues, taking in both the cysteine and the phenylalanine. Only the CDR3 part of the read is kept: 51 bases, read in frame from the first base. The V end gives up 0 bases and the J end 8 bases, leaving 9 bases in the junction not matched to a gene. The sequence links TRBV3-1 (or the pseudogene TRBV3-2) to TRBJ2-2; TRBD1 aligns with 10 central bases. The sequences come from peripheral blood, collected 28 days after the second AZD1222 dose. The sequence was obtained from an adult who received the AZD1222 COVID-19 vaccine. The CDR3 protein: CASSQERTGGREGELFF. The DNA sequence follows: TGTGCCAGCAGCCAAGAAAGGACAGGGGGTCGGGAAGGGGAGCTGTTTTTT.